This T cell receptor beta chain was profiled in a study of blood T cells in healthy people across ages. CDR1 LGHNT and CDR2 FRNRAP come from the germline V gene. V dropped 7 bases and J dropped 13 bases, with 23 bases sitting between them. This CDR3 is 14 amino acids long. Together with a sample-barcoded 5' primer, a J-beta primer mix was included in a second PCR lasting about 6 to 11 cycles. TCRdb ran MiXCR on the 5' RACE reads and lists one entry per CDR3 protein. The profile shows 500,000 to 700,000 distinct CDR3 sequences, about 30% of them singletons. This TCR was recovered from a woman at least 80 years old in good health. The V gene is TRBV12-5, the J gene TRBJ2-1; TRBD2 is a possible D gene (5 bases). Sequenced material: blood. Here the CDR3 DNA reads TGTGCTAGTGCCTCAGGACTGGGATTAGAGACCCAGTTCTTC. Its translation: CASASGLGLETQFF.